Sequencing of this T cell receptor beta chain was carried out in a study of vaccination and CD4 T cells after COVID-19. About the study: A median of 101 days (range 35 to 161) separated diagnosis from post-COVID sampling. Cells received overlapping spike peptides from SARS-CoV-2, HCoV-NL63, HCoV-OC43 and HCoV-229E as stimulation.

Comments on this clonotype: Antigen specificity is unknown.

Treatment defined: approximately 11-day PBMC culture with coronavirus spike peptide pools or control peptides (ViraFEST assay). The Oncomine TCR Beta short-read assay generated sequence data from the DNA of cultured CD4+ T cells. A single record per CDR3 protein comes from TCRdb applying MiXCR to the PCR reads. Here the sample spans 10,000 or so distinct CDR3 sequences, 50% to 60% being singletons. This TCR was sampled from a human donor who had recovered from COVID-19. The sample taken for sequencing was CD4+ T cells from blood, cultured in vitro.

CDR3: CASSSQRGGGIHQPQHF. CDR3 nucleotides: TGTGCCAGCAGCAGCCAGAGAGGGGGGGGAATCCATCAGCCCCAGCATTTT. The chain has TRBV21-1 and TRBJ1-5; the table assigns TRBD1, which was not confirmed against the DNA. TRBV21-1 is a listed pseudogene. The CDR3 spans 17 residues.